The 24 T cell receptor beta chains below all came from one sample that was sequenced in a study of CD8 T cells in ankylosing spondylitis. One entry per CDR3 protein, called by TCRdb with MiXCR from the 5' RACE reads. The profile shows about 240,000 distinct CDR3 sequences, less than 9.5% of them singletons. The sequenced sample consisted of blood, either unsorted or a sorted T cell fraction (not recorded which). Receptors originate from a female donor with ankylosing spondylitis or in good health (not recorded which).

In this sample, this clonotype turned up many times. This chain connects TRBV11-1 to TRBJ2-5; TRBD2 matches at 13 bases. The CDR3 spans 18 residues. The germline CDR1 and CDR2 sequences are SGHAT and FQDESV (reference sequence). The ends lost 1 base at V and 5 bases at J; junction bases unmatched: 10. DNA of the CDR3: TGTGCCAGCAGCTTAGAGAGAGGACTAGCGGGAGTTCAGGAGACCCAGTACTTC. Translated: CASSLERGLAGVQETQYF. The full variable domain, rest sourced from reference TRBV11-1 and TRBJ2-5, is EAEVAQSPRYKITEKSQAVAFWCDPISGHATLYWYRQILGQGPELLVQFQDESVVDDSQLPKDRFSAERLKGVDSTLKIQPAELGDSAMYLCASSLERGLAGVQETQYFGPGTRLLVL.

This clonotype has at least ten counts. The chain couples TRBV20-1 to TRBJ2-7; 7 bases align to TRBD2. Germline lookup yields CDR1 DFQATT and CDR2 SNEGSKA (reference sequence). CDR3 size: 15 residues. The V segment lost 1 base and the J segment 5 bases; nucleotides outside the gene matches: 11. Here the CDR3 DNA reads TGCAGTGCTAGAGGGTTGGGCGGGAGTCCGGACGAGCAGTACTTC. It specifies CSARGLGGSPDEQYF.

This clonotype was observed at least ten times. The chain has TRBV9 and TRBJ2-2; D remains unclear. The germline V gene has CDR1 SGDLS and CDR2 YYNGEE. CDR3 length: 14 amino acids. Trimming took off 2 bases at V and 2 bases at J, with 7 bases between the two ends. The CDR3 loop reads CASSVSPNTGELFF. In nucleotides, the CDR3 is TGTGCCAGCAGCGTTAGCCCCAACACCGGGGAGCTGTTTTTT.

J is TRBJ2-1 and V is TRBV12-3 or TRBV12-4; 14 nucleotides agree with TRBD2. The CDR3 has 18 amino acids. Trimming took 6 bases from V and 5 from J; bases not matched to a gene: 12. CDR3 DNA sequence: TGTGCCAGCAGGCCCGGGACTAGCGGGAGTTCGGGGAACAATGAGCAGTTCTTC. Its translation is CASRPGTSGSSGNNEQFF.

This clonotype was seen more than once but under ten times. V gene TRBV7-2 combines with J gene TRBJ2-3; D gene uncertain. V was trimmed by 2 bases and J by 6 bases, leaving 6 bases between them. CDR1 and CDR2 (germline): SGHTA, FQGNSA. The CDR3 runs to 12 residues. The CDR3 DNA reads as TGTGCCAGCAGCTTAATAGCTGATACGCAGTATTTT. It translates to CASSLIADTQYF.

This clonotype was seen ten or more times. The chain combines TRBV3-1 with TRBJ2-3; 10 bases match TRBD2. V trimming: 1 base; J trimming: 5 bases; junction bases outside the gene matches: 0. Per the germline V gene, CDR1 is LGHDT and CDR2 is YNNKEL (reference sequence). There are 14 residues in the CDR3. CDR3 sequence: CASSQASGRDTQYF. The CDR3 coding sequence is TGTGCCAGCAGCCAAGCTAGCGGGAGAGATACGCAGTATTTT.

This clonotype was seen repeatedly, ten times or more. The V call is TRBV28, the J call TRBJ2-5; TRBD1 is a possible D gene (6 bases). This CDR3 contains 15 residues. Germline V CDR1 and CDR2: MDHEN, SYDVKM. The germline V and J ends were trimmed by 6 bases and 5 bases, with 19 bases remaining between them. In DNA, the CDR3 is TGTGCCAGCAGCCTCCGGGACATGGGGCTGGAGACCCAGTACTTC. Translating gives CASSLRDMGLETQYF.

To note about this clonotype: Given a much more abundant clone one base away, this may be a read error. The chain joins TRBV19 to TRBJ2-7; unclear D gene. This CDR3 region has 13 residues. The germline V gene has CDR1 LNHDA and CDR2 SQIVND (reference sequence). The CDR3 sequence is CVSSIGVGYEQYF. The DNA for the CDR3 is TGTGTCAGTAGTATAGGAGTGGGCTACGAGCAGTACTTC.

At least ten counts were recorded for this clonotype. V is TRBV20-1 and J is TRBJ2-7; unclear D gene. CDR3 length equals 13 residues. The V and J ends lost 0 bases and 2 bases respectively, with 8 bases between them. Germline assignment: CDR1 DFQATT and CDR2 SNEGSKA (reference sequence). CDR3 region: CSARDGLTYEQYF. In nucleotides, the CDR3 is TGCAGTGCTAGAGACGGCCTCACCTACGAGCAGTACTTC.

V gene TRBV7-6 combines with J gene TRBJ2-6; 11 nucleotides agree with TRBD2. The CDR3 consists of 18 residues. Unmatched junction bases numbered 9, after V lost 5 bases and J lost 3 bases. Germline V gives CDR1 SGHVS, CDR2 FNYEAQ. The CDR3 DNA reads as TGTGCCAGCAGCCTCAGGCTAGCGGGAGGTTATGGGGCCAACGTCCTGACTTTC. It translates to CASSLRLAGGYGANVLTF.

In its sample, this clonotype was seen many times. The chain recombines TRBV20-1 with TRBJ1-2; 7 nucleotides align to TRBD1. With V trimmed by 6 bases and J by 10 bases, 11 bases remained unmatched. The CDR3 contains 12 residues. Germline V CDR1 and CDR2: DFQATT, SNEGSKA (reference sequence). The chain's CDR3 is CSARGTALTYTF. For the CDR3, the DNA is TGCAGTGCCCGGGGGACAGCCCTCACCTACACCTTC.

This clonotype was detected only a few times. The V call is TRBV4-1, the J call TRBJ2-1; D might be TRBD1 or TRBD2, each matching 5 bases. The CDR3 is made up of 15 amino acids. V was shortened by 4 bases and J by 6 bases, with 16 bases between the two germline ends. CDR1 and CDR2 (germline): MGHRA, YSYEKL. The CDR3 protein is CASSLRGRGSNEQFF. CDR3 sequence (DNA): TGCGCCAGCAGCCTACGGGGCCGAGGGTCCAATGAGCAGTTCTTC.

The chain carries TRBV5-1 and TRBJ2-3, with 8 bases that match TRBD2. V dropped 0 bases and J dropped 3; count of bases not matched to a gene: 9. There are 17 residues in the CDR3. CDR1 SGHRS and CDR2 YFSETQ come from the germline V gene. The CDR3 DNA reads TGCGCCAGCAGCTTGGGGTTTAGCGGGATTAGTACAGATACGCAGTATTTT. Translation: CASSLGFSGISTDTQYF. Filled out from reference TRBV5-1 and TRBJ2-3, the complete variable domain reads KAGVTQTPRYLIKTRGQQVTLSCSPISGHRSVSWYQQTPGQGLQFLFEYFSETQRNKGNFPGRFSGRQFSNSRSEMNVSTLELGDSALYLCASSLGFSGISTDTQYFGPGTRLTVL.

In its sample, this clonotype was seen many times. This rearrangement joins TRBV7-2 to TRBJ2-5; D is possibly TRBD1 (5 bases). V lost 2 bases and J lost 2, with 12 bases in between. CDR1 and CDR2 (germline): SGHTA, FQGNSA. The length of the CDR3 is 15 residues. The CDR3 DNA reads TGTGCCAGCAGCTTAAGACAGCCGATTCAAGAGACCCAGTACTTC. It encodes CASSLRQPIQETQYF.

Ten or more counts support this clonotype. V is TRBV20-1 and J is TRBJ1-1; 9 bases fit TRBD1. The germline V gene has CDR1 DFQATT and CDR2 SNEGSKA (reference sequence). The ends lost 2 bases at V and 3 bases at J; junction bases unmatched: 16. This CDR3 has 18 residues. In DNA form, the CDR3 reads TGCAGTGCTAGACCCCCCCTTCGGTACAGGGGGCGTGACACTGAAGCTTTCTTT. Protein: CSARPPLRYRGRDTEAFF.

This clonotype was counted ten times or more. The chain has TRBV2 and TRBJ2-1; D ambiguous. Germline V gene lookup returns CDR1 SNHLY and CDR2 FYNNEI. Trimming left V 7 bases short and J 2 bases short, with 12 bases between. This CDR3 comprises 14 residues. CDR3 DNA sequence: TGTGCCAGCAATAAGGCGTTCGCCTACAATGAGCAGTTCTTC. Its translation is CASNKAFAYNEQFF.

This clonotype was seen ten or more times. V usage is TRBV15 and J usage is TRBJ2-1, with 9 bases lining up with TRBD2. The CDR3 has 18 amino acids. Germline V lookup: CDR1 LNHNV, CDR2 YYDKDF (reference sequence). V trimming: 3 bases; J trimming: 4 bases; junction bases outside the gene matches: 13. This CDR3 reads CATSSLINSGSIYNEQFF. The CDR3 nucleotides are TGTGCCACCAGCAGCTTAATAAATAGCGGGAGTATTTACAATGAGCAGTTCTTC.

The J gene is TRBJ1-1, the V gene TRBV4-3; D ambiguous. V was pared by 0 bases and J by 5 bases, with 16 bases between. The length of the CDR3 is 16 residues. Germline V gene sequence: CDR1 LGHNA, CDR2 YSLEER. CDR3 region: CASSQDPNAMETEAFF. The CDR3 DNA is TGCGCCAGCAGCCAAGATCCAAACGCCATGGAGACTGAAGCTTTCTTT.

Comments on this clonotype: One end of the junction is discordant with germline, which a read error may explain. This chain links TRBV6-5 with TRBJ2-2; 9 nucleotides agree with TRBD2. Germline V gives CDR1 MNHEY, CDR2 SVGAGI. The CDR3 extends over 18 amino acids. The CDR3 protein is CAGSYSWGLAVNTGELFF. The CDR3 DNA reads TGTGCCGGCAGTTACTCGTGGGGACTAGCCGTGAACACCGGGGAGCTGTTTTTT.

This clonotype was detected ten times or more. The V gene is TRBV20-1, the J gene TRBJ2-1; D remains unclear. V was trimmed by 3 bases and J by 6 bases, leaving 18 bases between them. Germline-derived CDR1 and CDR2 are DFQATT and SNEGSKA (reference sequence). CDR3 size: 15 residues. The CDR3 DNA follows: TGCAGTGCTAGTCCCCCTTACCTCGATTCCAATGAGCAGTTCTTC. Protein: CSASPPYLDSNEQFF.

This clonotype was observed many times. The chain's CDR3 is CSVAQGRETEAFF. The CDR3 coding sequence is TGCAGCGTAGCACAGGGGCGGGAGACTGAAGCTTTCTTT. V and J are TRBV29-1 and TRBJ1-1; TRBD1 aligns across 7 bases. This CDR3 has 13 amino acids. CDR1 SQVTM and CDR2 ANQGSEA come from the germline V gene. The J segment lost 5 bases and the V segment lost 6 bases, leaving 9 bases of the junction unmatched. Drawing the rest from reference TRBV29-1 and TRBJ1-1, the complete variable domain is SAVISQKPSRDICQRGTSLTIQCQVDSQVTMMFWYRQQPGQSLTLIATANQGSEATYESGFVIDKFPISRPNLTFSTLTVSNMSPEDSSIYLCSVAQGRETEAFFGQGTRLTVV.

This chain connects TRBV7-2 to TRBJ2-1; 7 bases map to TRBD2. This CDR3 contains 16 residues. The germline V gene has CDR1 SGHTA and CDR2 FQGNSA. V trimming: 4 bases; J trimming: 2 bases; junction bases outside the gene matches: 8. The CDR3 DNA sequence: TGTGCCAGCAGCTCCCTGGCGGGAGCGCCCTACAATGAGCAGTTCTTC. Translation gives CASSSLAGAPYNEQFF.

This clonotype appeared a few times. V usage is TRBV29-1 and J usage is TRBJ1-2; a possible D gene is TRBD1 (6 bases). The V and J ends lost 3 bases and 4 bases respectively, with 18 bases between them. Germline loops: CDR1 SQVTM, CDR2 ANQGSEA. CDR3 length: 15 amino acids. The CDR3 sequence is CSVDNGGATPYGYTF. Written as DNA, the CDR3 is TGCAGCGTTGATAACGGGGGCGCGACACCCTATGGCTACACCTTC. Combining the CDR3 with reference TRBV29-1 and TRBJ1-2 gives the whole variable domain SAVISQKPSRDICQRGTSLTIQCQVDSQVTMMFWYRQQPGQSLTLIATANQGSEATYESGFVIDKFPISRPNLTFSTLTVSNMSPEDSSIYLCSVDNGGATPYGYTFGSGTRLTVV.

In its sample, this clonotype was seen a few times. This chain links TRBV4-2 with TRBJ2-1, with D maybe TRBD2 (5 bases). The CDR3 sequence is 12 residues long. The germline V and J ends were trimmed by 0 bases and 10 bases, with 7 bases remaining between them. Germline CDR1 and CDR2: LGHNA and YNFKEQ. This chain's CDR3 is CASSQDSGEQFF. Written as DNA, the CDR3 is TGTGCCAGCAGCCAAGATTCGGGAGAGCAGTTCTTC.